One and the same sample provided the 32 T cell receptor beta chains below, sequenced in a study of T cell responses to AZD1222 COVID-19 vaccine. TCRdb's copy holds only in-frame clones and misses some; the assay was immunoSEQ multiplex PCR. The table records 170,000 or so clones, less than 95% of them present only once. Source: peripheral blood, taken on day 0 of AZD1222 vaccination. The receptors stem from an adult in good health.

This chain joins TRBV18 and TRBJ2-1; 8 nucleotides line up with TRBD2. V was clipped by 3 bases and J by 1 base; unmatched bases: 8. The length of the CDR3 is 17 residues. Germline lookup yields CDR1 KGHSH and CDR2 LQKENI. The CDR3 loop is CASSPGGAIASYNEQFF. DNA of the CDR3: TGTGCCAGCTCACCCGGGGGGGCCATCGCGTCCTACAATGAGCAGTTCTTC.

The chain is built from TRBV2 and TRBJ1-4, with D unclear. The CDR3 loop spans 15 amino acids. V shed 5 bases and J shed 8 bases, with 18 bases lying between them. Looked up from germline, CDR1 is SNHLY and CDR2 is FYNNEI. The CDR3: CASSITPTGREKLFF. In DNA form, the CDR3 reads TGTGCCAGCAGTATTACACCTACCGGACGGGAAAAACTGTTTTTT.

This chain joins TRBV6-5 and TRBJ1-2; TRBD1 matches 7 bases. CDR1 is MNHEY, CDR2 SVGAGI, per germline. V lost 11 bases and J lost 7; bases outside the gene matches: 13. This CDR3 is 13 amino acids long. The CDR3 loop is CAVIPTGDGGYTF. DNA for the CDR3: TGTGCCGTAATCCCCACAGGGGACGGTGGCTACACCTTC.

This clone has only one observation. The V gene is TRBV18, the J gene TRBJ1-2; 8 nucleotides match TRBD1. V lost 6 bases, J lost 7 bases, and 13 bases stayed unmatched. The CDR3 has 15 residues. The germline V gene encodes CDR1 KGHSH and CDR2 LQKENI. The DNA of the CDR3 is TGTGCCAGCTCGTCGACAGGGGTACCGGGGCGTGGCTACACCTTC. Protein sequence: CASSSTGVPGRGYTF.

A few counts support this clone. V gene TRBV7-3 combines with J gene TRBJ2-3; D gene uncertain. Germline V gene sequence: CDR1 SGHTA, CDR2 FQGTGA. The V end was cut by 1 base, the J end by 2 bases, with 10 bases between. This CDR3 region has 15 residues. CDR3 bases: TGTGCCAGCAGCTTAAAGCCCAGCTTCACAGATACGCAGTATTTT. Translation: CASSLKPSFTDTQYF.

In nucleotides, the CDR3 is TGCAGTGCTAGTCGGAGGGCTGGATCACCCCTCCACTTT. Its protein is CSASRRAGSPLHF. The chain couples TRBV20-1 to TRBJ1-6; the D is unclear. Germline V CDR1 and CDR2: DFQATT, SNEGSKA (reference sequence). The CDR3 loop spans 13 amino acids. Trimming pared 3 bases from V and 10 bases from J, leaving 13 bases between.

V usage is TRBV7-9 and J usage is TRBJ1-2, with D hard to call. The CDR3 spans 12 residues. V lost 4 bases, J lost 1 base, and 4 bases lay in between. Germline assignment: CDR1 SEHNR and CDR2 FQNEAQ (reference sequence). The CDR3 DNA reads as TGTGCCAGCAGCTCCGATAACTATGGCTACACCTTC. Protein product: CASSSDNYGYTF. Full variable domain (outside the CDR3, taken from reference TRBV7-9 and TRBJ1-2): DTGVSQNPRHKITKRGQNVTFRCDPISEHNRLYWYRQTLGQGPEFLTYFQNEAQLEKSRLLSDRFSAERPKGSFSTLEIQRTEQGDSAMYLCASSSDNYGYTFGSGTRLTVV.

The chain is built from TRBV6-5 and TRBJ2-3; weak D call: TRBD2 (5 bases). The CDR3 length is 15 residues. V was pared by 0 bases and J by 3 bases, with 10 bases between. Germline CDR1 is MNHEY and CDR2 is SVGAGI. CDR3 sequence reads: CASSYSATSTDTQYF. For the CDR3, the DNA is TGTGCCAGCAGTTACTCCGCCACTAGTACAGATACGCAGTATTTT.

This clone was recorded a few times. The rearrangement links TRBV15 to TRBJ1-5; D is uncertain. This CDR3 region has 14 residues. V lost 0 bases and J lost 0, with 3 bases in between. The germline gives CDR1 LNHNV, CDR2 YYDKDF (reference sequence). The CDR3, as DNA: TGTGCCACCAGCAGAGACAGTAGCAATCAGCCCCAGCATTTT. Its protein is CATSRDSSNQPQHF.

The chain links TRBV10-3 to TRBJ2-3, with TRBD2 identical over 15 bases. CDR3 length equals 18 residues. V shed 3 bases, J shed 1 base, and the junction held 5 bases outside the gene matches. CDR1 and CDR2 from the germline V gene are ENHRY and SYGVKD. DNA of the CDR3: TGTGCCATCAGTGAAGGACTAGCGGGGGGGCCGGGCACAGATACGCAGTATTTT. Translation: CAISEGLAGGPGTDTQYF.

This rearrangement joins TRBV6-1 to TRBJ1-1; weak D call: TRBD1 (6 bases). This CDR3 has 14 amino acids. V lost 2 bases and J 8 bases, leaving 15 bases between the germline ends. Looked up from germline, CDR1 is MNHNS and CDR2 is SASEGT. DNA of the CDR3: TGTGCCAGCAGTGAATCGGGACACCGGACCGAAGCTTTCTTT. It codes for CASSESGHRTEAFF.

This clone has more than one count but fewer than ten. The CDR3 protein is CASSHEDRGDEKLFF. The CDR3 DNA sequence: TGTGCCAGCAGCCATGAGGACAGGGGGGATGAAAAACTGTTTTTT. The chain combines TRBV9 with TRBJ1-4; the match to TRBD1 covers 10 bases. The CDR3 totals 15 residues. CDR1 and CDR2 (germline): SGDLS, YYNGEE. Trimming at V came to 4 bases and at J to 6 bases, leaving 6 bases not matched to a gene.

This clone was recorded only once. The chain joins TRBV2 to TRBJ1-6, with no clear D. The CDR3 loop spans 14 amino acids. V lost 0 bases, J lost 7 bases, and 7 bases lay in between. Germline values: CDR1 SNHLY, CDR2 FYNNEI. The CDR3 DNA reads TGTGCCAGCAGTGAAGCCACGAGCAATTCACCCCTCCACTTT. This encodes CASSEATSNSPLHF. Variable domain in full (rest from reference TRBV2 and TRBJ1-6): EPEVTQTPSHQVTQMGQEVILRCVPISNHLYFYWYRQILGQKVEFLVSFYNNEISEKSEIFDDQFSVERPDGSNFTLKIRSTKLEDSAMYFCASSEATSNSPLHFGNGTRLTVT.

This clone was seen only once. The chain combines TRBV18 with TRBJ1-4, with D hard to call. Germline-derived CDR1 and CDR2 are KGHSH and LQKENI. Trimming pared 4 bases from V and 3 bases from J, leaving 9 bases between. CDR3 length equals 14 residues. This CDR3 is CASSHNSPNEKLFF. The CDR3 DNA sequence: TGTGCCAGCTCACACAATTCCCCTAATGAAAAACTGTTTTTT.

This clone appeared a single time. This CDR3 is CASSGETGTNQPQHF. CDR3 nucleotides: TGTGCCAGCAGTGGGGAGACGGGGACAAATCAGCCCCAGCATTTT. This chain links TRBV2 with TRBJ1-5; D may be TRBD1 (6 bases). V dropped 4 bases and J dropped 4 bases, with 14 bases sitting between them. The germline V gene has CDR1 SNHLY and CDR2 FYNNEI. CDR3 size: 15 residues. The full variable domain, with the rest looked up from reference TRBV2 and TRBJ1-5, is EPEVTQTPSHQVTQMGQEVILRCVPISNHLYFYWYRQILGQKVEFLVSFYNNEISEKSEIFDDQFSVERPDGSNFTLKIRSTKLEDSAMYFCASSGETGTNQPQHFGDGTRLSIL.

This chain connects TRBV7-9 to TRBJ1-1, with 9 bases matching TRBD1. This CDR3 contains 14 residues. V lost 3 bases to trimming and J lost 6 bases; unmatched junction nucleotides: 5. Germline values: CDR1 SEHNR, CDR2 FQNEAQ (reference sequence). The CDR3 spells CASSLDRGGPEAFF. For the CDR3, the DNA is TGTGCCAGCAGCTTGGACAGGGGTGGACCTGAAGCTTTCTTT. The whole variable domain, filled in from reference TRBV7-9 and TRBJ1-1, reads DTGVSQNPRHKITKRGQNVTFRCDPISEHNRLYWYRQTLGQGPEFLTYFQNEAQLEKSRLLSDRFSAERPKGSFSTLEIQRTEQGDSAMYLCASSLDRGGPEAFFGQGTRLTVV.

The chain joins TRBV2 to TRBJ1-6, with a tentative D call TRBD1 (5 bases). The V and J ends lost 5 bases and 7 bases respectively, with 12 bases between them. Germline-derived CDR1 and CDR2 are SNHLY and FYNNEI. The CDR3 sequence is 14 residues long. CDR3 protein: CASSKQADNSPLHF. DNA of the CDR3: TGTGCCAGCAGTAAACAGGCAGACAATTCACCCCTCCACTTT.

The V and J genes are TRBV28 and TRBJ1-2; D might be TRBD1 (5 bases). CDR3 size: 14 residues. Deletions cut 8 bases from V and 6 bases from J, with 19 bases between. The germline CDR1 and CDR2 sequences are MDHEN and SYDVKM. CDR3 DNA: TGTGCCAGCTCCTCCCGGACACATTGGCATGGCTACACCTTC. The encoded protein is CASSSRTHWHGYTF.

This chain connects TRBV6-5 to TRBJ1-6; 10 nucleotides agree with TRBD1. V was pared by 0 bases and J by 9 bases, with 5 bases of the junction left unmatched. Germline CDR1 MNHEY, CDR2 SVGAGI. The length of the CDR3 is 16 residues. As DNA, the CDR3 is TGTGCCAGCAGTTACTCCGCTGGACAGGGGGGTTCACCCCTCCACTTT. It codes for CASSYSAGQGGSPLHF.

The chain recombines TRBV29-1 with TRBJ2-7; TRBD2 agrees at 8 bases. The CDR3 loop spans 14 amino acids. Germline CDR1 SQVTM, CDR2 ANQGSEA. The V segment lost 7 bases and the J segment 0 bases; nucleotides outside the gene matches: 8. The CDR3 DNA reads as TGCAGCGCCGGGGCGGGGGGTAGCTCCTACGAGCAGTACTTC. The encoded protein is CSAGAGGSSYEQYF.

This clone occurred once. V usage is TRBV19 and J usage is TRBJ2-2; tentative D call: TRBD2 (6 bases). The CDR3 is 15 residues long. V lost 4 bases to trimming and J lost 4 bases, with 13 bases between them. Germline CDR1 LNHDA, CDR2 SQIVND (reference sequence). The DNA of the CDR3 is TGTGCCAGTAGTAGGGAACTAGCAGTCACCGGGGAGCTGTTTTTT. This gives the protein CASSRELAVTGELFF. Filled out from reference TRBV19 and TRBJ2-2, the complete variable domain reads DGGITQSPKYLFRKEGQNVTLSCEQNLNHDAMYWYRQDPGQGLRLIYYSQIVNDFQKGDIAEGYSVSREKKESFPLTVTSAQKNPTAFYLCASSRELAVTGELFFGEGSRLTVL.

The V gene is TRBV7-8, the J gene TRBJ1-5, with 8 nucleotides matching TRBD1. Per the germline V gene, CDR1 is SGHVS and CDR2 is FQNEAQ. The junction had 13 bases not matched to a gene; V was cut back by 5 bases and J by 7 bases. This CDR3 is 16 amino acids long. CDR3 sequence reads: CASSPGRTGLYQPQHF. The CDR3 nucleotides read TGTGCCAGCAGCCCGGGACGGACAGGGCTTTACCAGCCCCAGCATTTT.

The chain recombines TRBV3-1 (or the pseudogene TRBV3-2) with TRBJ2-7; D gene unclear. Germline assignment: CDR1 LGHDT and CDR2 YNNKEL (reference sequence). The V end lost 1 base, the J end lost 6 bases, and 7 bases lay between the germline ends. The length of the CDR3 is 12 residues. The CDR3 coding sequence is TGTGCCAGCAGCCAAGGACCGCGCGAGCAGTACTTC. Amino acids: CASSQGPREQYF.

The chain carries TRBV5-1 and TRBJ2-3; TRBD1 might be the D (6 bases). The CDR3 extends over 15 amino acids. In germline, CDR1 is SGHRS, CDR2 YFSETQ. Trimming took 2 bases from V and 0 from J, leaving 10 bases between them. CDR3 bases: TGCGCCAGCAGCTTTTACAGGGACAGCACAGATACGCAGTATTTT. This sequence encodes CASSFYRDSTDTQYF.

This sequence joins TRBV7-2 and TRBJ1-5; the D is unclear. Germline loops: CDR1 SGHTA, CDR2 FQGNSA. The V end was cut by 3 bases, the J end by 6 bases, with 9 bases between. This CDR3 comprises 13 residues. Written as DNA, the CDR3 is TGTGCCAGCAGCTTTCGAGACACTCAGCCCCAGCATTTT. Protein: CASSFRDTQPQHF.

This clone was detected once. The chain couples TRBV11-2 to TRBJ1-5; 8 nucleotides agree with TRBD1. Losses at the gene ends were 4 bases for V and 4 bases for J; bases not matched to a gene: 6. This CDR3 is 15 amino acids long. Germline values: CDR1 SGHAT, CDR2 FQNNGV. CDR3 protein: CASSSGTGTNQPQHF. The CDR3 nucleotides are TGTGCCAGCAGCTCCGGGACAGGAACAAATCAGCCCCAGCATTTT.

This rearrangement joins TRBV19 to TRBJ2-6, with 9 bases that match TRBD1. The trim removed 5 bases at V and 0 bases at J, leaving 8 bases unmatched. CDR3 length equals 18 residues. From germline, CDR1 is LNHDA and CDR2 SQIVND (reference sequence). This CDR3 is CASSQGTGSFSGANVLTF. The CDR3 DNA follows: TGTGCCAGTAGTCAGGGGACAGGGTCTTTCTCTGGGGCCAACGTCCTGACTTTC.

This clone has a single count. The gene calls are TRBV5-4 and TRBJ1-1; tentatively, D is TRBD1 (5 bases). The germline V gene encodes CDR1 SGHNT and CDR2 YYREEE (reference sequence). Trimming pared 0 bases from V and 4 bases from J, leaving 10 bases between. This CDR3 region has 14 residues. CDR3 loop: CASSLGRASTEAFF. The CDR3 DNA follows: TGTGCCAGCAGCTTGGGCAGGGCATCCACTGAAGCTTTCTTT.

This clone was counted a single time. CDR3 sequence reads: CASSPRGGRGPQHF. CDR3 sequence (DNA): TGTGCCAGCAGCCCGAGGGGGGGCAGGGGACCCCAGCATTTT. The gene calls are TRBV7-3 and TRBJ1-5; D is perhaps TRBD1 (6 bases). The V end lost 5 bases, the J end lost 10 bases, and 18 bases lay between the germline ends. The CDR3 consists of 14 residues. Per the germline V gene, CDR1 is SGHTA and CDR2 is FQGTGA.

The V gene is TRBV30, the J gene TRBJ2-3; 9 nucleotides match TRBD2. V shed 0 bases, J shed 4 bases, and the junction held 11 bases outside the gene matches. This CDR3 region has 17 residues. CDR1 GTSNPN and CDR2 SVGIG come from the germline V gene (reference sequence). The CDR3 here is CAWSVSVAGVMADTQYF. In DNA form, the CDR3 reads TGTGCCTGGAGTGTATCGGTAGCGGGGGTGATGGCAGATACGCAGTATTTT.

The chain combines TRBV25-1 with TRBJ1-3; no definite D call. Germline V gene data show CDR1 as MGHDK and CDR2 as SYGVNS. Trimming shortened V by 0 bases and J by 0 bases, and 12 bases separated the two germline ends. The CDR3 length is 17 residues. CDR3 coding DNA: TGTGCCAGCAGTGAATATTTCGAGGTTAGCTCTGGAAACACCATATATTTT. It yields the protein CASSEYFEVSSGNTIYF.

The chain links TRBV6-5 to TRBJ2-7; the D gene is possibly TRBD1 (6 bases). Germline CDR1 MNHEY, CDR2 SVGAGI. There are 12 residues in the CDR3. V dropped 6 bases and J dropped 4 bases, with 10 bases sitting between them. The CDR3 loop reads CASRDRGYEQYF. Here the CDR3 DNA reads TGTGCCAGCAGGGACAGAGGGTACGAGCAGTACTTC.